Presented here are 10 T cell receptor beta chains from one specimen sequenced in a study of blood T cell repertoires in COVID-19. Generated by immunoSEQ multiplex PCR, the TCRdb table keeps only in-frame clones and is missing some. The sample contains 250,000 to 300,000 clones, approximately 88% of which appear only once. The sequencing sample was made of peripheral blood. The receptors were gathered from a woman between 25 and 40 years old who had recovered from COVID-19.

This rearrangement joins TRBV4-1 to TRBJ1-1, with D possibly being TRBD1 (5 bases). This CDR3 has 16 residues. Trimming removed 3 bases from V and 0 bases from J, with 14 bases in between. Germline-derived CDR1 and CDR2 are MGHRA and YSYEKL. The DNA for the CDR3 is TGCGCCAGCAGCCAGTCCACAGGTTTCATGAACACTGAAGCTTTCTTT. Protein: CASSQSTGFMNTEAFF.

The chain recombines TRBV28 with TRBJ1-1; 11 nucleotides align to TRBD1. With V trimmed by 4 bases and J by 2 bases, 6 bases remained unmatched. Per the germline V gene, CDR1 is MDHEN and CDR2 is SYDVKM. This CDR3 has 16 residues. The CDR3 DNA is TGTGCCAGCAGTTCCCGGGACAGGGGGATTAACACTGAAGCTTTCTTT. Protein product: CASSSRDRGINTEAFF.

The J gene is TRBJ1-3, the V gene TRBV20-1; the D is unclear. CDR1 is DFQATT and CDR2 is SNEGSKA in the germline V gene (reference sequence). There are 13 residues in the CDR3. The V end lost 3 bases, the J end lost 2 bases, and 8 bases lay between the germline ends. The CDR3 bases are TGCAGTGCTAGTGTAATTCCTGGAAACACCATATATTTT. Its translation is CSASVIPGNTIYF.

CDR3 sequence reads: CASSPLPGYPVEQYF. The CDR3 DNA reads as TGTGCCAGCTCACCATTGCCAGGGTACCCGGTCGAGCAGTACTTC. J is TRBJ2-7 and V is TRBV18; maybe TRBD1 (5 bases). V lost 2 bases and J 6 bases, leaving 17 bases between the germline ends. This CDR3 has 15 residues. Germline-derived CDR1 and CDR2 are KGHSH and LQKENI.

V usage is TRBV6-5 and J usage is TRBJ1-2; D gene uncertain. V lost 6 bases, J lost 2 bases, and 4 bases lay in between. Germline-derived CDR1 and CDR2 are MNHEY and SVGAGI. The CDR3 extends over 11 amino acids. The CDR3 loop is CASRANYGYTF. CDR3 coding DNA: TGTGCCAGCAGAGCCAACTATGGCTACACCTTC.

This chain joins TRBV5-1 and TRBJ2-1, with 16 nucleotides matching TRBD2. Germline loops: CDR1 SGHRS, CDR2 YFSETQ. The CDR3 contains 19 residues. V was clipped by 1 base and J by 4 bases; unmatched bases: 8. The CDR3 coding sequence is TGCGCCAGCAGCTTGCGTGGGACTAGCGGGGGGGCTGGTTACAATGAGCAGTTCTTC. Encoded protein: CASSLRGTSGGAGYNEQFF.

This chain connects TRBV27 to TRBJ2-3, with D unclear. The CDR3 spans 19 residues. Germline V gene data show CDR1 as MNHEY and CDR2 as SMNVEV (reference sequence). Trimming left V 5 bases short and J 0 bases short, with 24 bases between. CDR3 sequence (DNA): TGTGCCAGCAGTCCCGTGGTTGGGTTCCCCGCGGTCAGCACAGATACGCAGTATTTT. As protein: CASSPVVGFPAVSTDTQYF.

The chain employs TRBV5-1 and TRBJ2-7; 9 bases agree with TRBD1. CDR3 length equals 14 residues. CDR1 is SGHRS, CDR2 YFSETQ, per germline. Trimming at V came to 5 bases and at J to 2 bases, leaving 5 bases not matched to a gene. CDR3 amino acids: CASSPRQGAYEQYF. The CDR3 coding sequence is TGCGCCAGCAGTCCCAGACAGGGGGCCTACGAGCAGTACTTC.

V is TRBV27 and J is TRBJ2-3; maybe TRBD2 (5 bases). Deletions cut 3 bases from V and 2 bases from J, with 9 bases between. The CDR3 loop spans 14 amino acids. Germline V gene sequence: CDR1 MNHEY, CDR2 SMNVEV (reference sequence). In nucleotides, the CDR3 is TGTGCCAGCAGTTTGAGGGCCTCCACAGATACGCAGTATTTT. Protein product: CASSLRASTDTQYF.

The V call is TRBV6-2 or TRBV6-3, the J call TRBJ2-7; maybe TRBD1 (6 bases). The CDR3 runs to 18 residues. CDR1 and CDR2 (germline): MNHEY, SVGEGT. Between the trimmed V and J ends, which lost 6 bases and 2 bases, there was a span of 26 bases. The CDR3 region is CASSVDRRLLRETYEQYF. DNA of the CDR3: TGTGCCAGCAGCGTTGACAGGCGGCTCCTCCGCGAAACCTACGAGCAGTACTTC.